The rows below give T cell receptor beta chains drawn from one sample of a study of OX40 agonist ivuxolimab in advanced cancers. Only in-frame clones appear in the TCRdb table, and some are missing; sequencing was by immunoSEQ multiplex PCR. This repertoire shows around 75,000 clones, 70% to 90% found once; its top ten account for approximately 2.3%. The material sequenced was CD4+ or CD8+ T cells sorted from blood, taken in a trial of the OX40 agonist ivuxolimab. Source of these receptors: an adult with an advanced solid tumor such as melanoma, head and neck, liver or kidney cancer. The CDR3 runs from the conserved cysteine through the conserved F or W. The D gene is left open where the match is weak. Some rows have no size entry. The others give once, few or many, or a class for an expanded clone.

CDR3 protein: CASSQEENYGYTF
CDR3 DNA: TGCGCCAGCAGCCAAGAGGAGAACTATGGCTACACCTTC
CDR3 length: 13
J gene: TRBJ1-2
D gene: -
V gene: TRBV4-1
clone size: -

CDR3 protein: CASSRSRSQETQYF
CDR3 DNA: TGTGCCAGTAGTAGGAGTCGCAGCCAAGAGACCCAGTACTTC
CDR3 length: 14
J gene: TRBJ2-5
D gene: -
V gene: TRBV19
clone size: -

CDR3 protein: CASSFQGATGELFF
CDR3 DNA: TGTGCCAGCAGCTTCCAGGGGGCGACCGGGGAGCTGTTTTTT
CDR3 length: 14
J gene: TRBJ2-2
D gene: TRBD1
V gene: TRBV11-3
clone size: -

CDR3 protein: CASSVGLAGGDYEQYF
CDR3 DNA: TGTGCCAGCAGCGTGGGACTAGCGGGTGGTGACTACGAGCAGTACTTC
CDR3 length: 16
J gene: TRBJ2-7
D gene: TRBD2
V gene: TRBV9
clone size: -

CDR3 protein: CSAPRIDTQYF
CDR3 DNA: TGCAGTGCTCCCCGGATCGATACGCAGTATTTT
CDR3 length: 11
J gene: TRBJ2-3
D gene: -
V gene: TRBV20-1
clone size: -

CDR3 protein: CASSPFGTGVAYEQYF
CDR3 DNA: TGTGCCAGCTCACCATTTGGGACAGGGGTGGCCTACGAGCAGTACTTC
CDR3 length: 16
J gene: TRBJ2-7
D gene: TRBD1
V gene: TRBV18
clone size: -

CDR3 protein: CAWRYLTWVGTEAFF
CDR3 DNA: TGTGCCTGGAGATACCTTACGTGGGTTGGCACTGAAGCTTTCTTT
CDR3 length: 15
J gene: TRBJ1-1
D gene: -
V gene: TRBV30
clone size: -

CDR3 protein: CASSLTGGTDTQYF
CDR3 DNA: TGTGCCAGCAGCTTGACAGGGGGGACAGATACGCAGTATTTT
CDR3 length: 14
J gene: TRBJ2-3
D gene: TRBD1
V gene: TRBV7-3
clone size: -

CDR3 protein: CASSPDSYNEQFF
CDR3 DNA: TGTGCCAGCAGCCCGGACTCCTACAATGAGCAGTTCTTC
CDR3 length: 13
J gene: TRBJ2-1
D gene: -
V gene: TRBV6-5
clone size: -

CDR3 protein: CASSLTGITEAFF
CDR3 DNA: TGTGCCAGCAGCTTAACAGGGATCACTGAAGCTTTCTTT
CDR3 length: 13
J gene: TRBJ1-1
D gene: -
V gene: TRBV7-3
clone size: few

CDR3 protein: CSSTGTPTEAFF
CDR3 DNA: TGCAGCTCGACTGGGACGCCAACTGAAGCTTTCTTT
CDR3 length: 12
J gene: TRBJ1-1
D gene: -
V gene: TRBV29-1
clone size: -

CDR3 protein: CASPSGAGGNNEQFF
CDR3 DNA: TGTGCCAGCCCGTCCGGAGCGGGAGGGAATAATGAGCAGTTCTTC
CDR3 length: 15
J gene: TRBJ2-1
D gene: TRBD2
V gene: TRBV11-2
clone size: -

CDR3 protein: CASSPSPGQGWTGELFF
CDR3 DNA: TGCGCCAGCAGCCCCTCACCGGGACAGGGTTGGACCGGGGAGCTGTTTTTT
CDR3 length: 17
J gene: TRBJ2-2
D gene: TRBD1
V gene: TRBV4-3
clone size: once

CDR3 protein: CASSPPGDRYEQYF
CDR3 DNA: TGTGCCAGCTCACCACCGGGTGACAGATACGAGCAGTACTTC
CDR3 length: 14
J gene: TRBJ2-7
D gene: -
V gene: TRBV18
clone size: -

CDR3 protein: CASSQYRGETQYF
CDR3 DNA: TGCGCCAGCAGCCAATACAGGGGAGAGACCCAGTACTTC
CDR3 length: 13
J gene: TRBJ2-5
D gene: TRBD1
V gene: TRBV4-1
clone size: -

CDR3 protein: CASSPGGGEEETQYF
CDR3 DNA: TGTGCCAGCAGCCCTGGGGGGGGAGAAGAAGAGACCCAGTACTTC
CDR3 length: 15
J gene: TRBJ2-5
D gene: TRBD2
V gene: TRBV6-1
clone size: -

CDR3 protein: CASSPTSGGARAKNIQYF
CDR3 DNA: TGTGCCAGCAGCCCGACTAGCGGGGGGGCCAGAGCCAAAAACATTCAGTACTTC
CDR3 length: 18
J gene: TRBJ2-4
D gene: TRBD2
V gene: TRBV7-2
clone size: -

CDR3 protein: CASSRNTGELFF
CDR3 DNA: TGTGCCAGCAGCCGAAACACCGGGGAGCTGTTTTTT
CDR3 length: 12
J gene: TRBJ2-2
D gene: -
V gene: TRBV5-4
clone size: -

CDR3 protein: CASSDGTSGRVDEQYF
CDR3 DNA: TGTGCCAGCAGTGACGGGACTAGCGGGAGGGTGGACGAGCAGTACTTC
CDR3 length: 16
J gene: TRBJ2-7
D gene: TRBD2
V gene: TRBV6-1
clone size: -

CDR3 protein: CTSSQTSGGAFGDEQFF
CDR3 DNA: TGCACCAGCAGCCAGACTAGCGGGGGGGCCTTTGGGGATGAGCAGTTCTTC
CDR3 length: 17
J gene: TRBJ2-1
D gene: -
V gene: TRBV1
clone size: -

CDR3 protein: CASSESKAFF
CDR3 DNA: TGCGCCAGCAGTGAGTCCAAGGCTTTCTTT
CDR3 length: 10
J gene: TRBJ1-1
D gene: -
V gene: TRBV10-1
clone size: -

CDR3 protein: CASSPPSGRADTQYF
CDR3 DNA: TGTGCCAGCTCACCACCTAGCGGGAGAGCAGATACGCAGTATTTT
CDR3 length: 15
J gene: TRBJ2-3
D gene: TRBD2
V gene: TRBV18
clone size: -

CDR3 protein: CASSLAGDYGYTF
CDR3 DNA: TGTGCCAGCAGCTTAGCGGGGGACTATGGCTACACCTTC
CDR3 length: 13
J gene: TRBJ1-2
D gene: -
V gene: TRBV7-9
clone size: -

CDR3 protein: CAWNARLGKLFF
CDR3 DNA: TGTGCCTGGAACGCGAGACTTGGAAAACTGTTTTTT
CDR3 length: 12
J gene: TRBJ1-4
D gene: -
V gene: TRBV30
clone size: -

CDR3 protein: CASRTTGVQPQHF
CDR3 DNA: TGTGCCAGCAGAACTACAGGGGTTCAGCCCCAGCATTTT
CDR3 length: 13
J gene: TRBJ1-5
D gene: TRBD1
V gene: TRBV28
clone size: -

CDR3 protein: CASSIINEQFF
CDR3 DNA: TGTGCCAGCAGTATTATCAATGAGCAGTTCTTC
CDR3 length: 11
J gene: TRBJ2-1
D gene: -
V gene: TRBV28
clone size: -

CDR3 protein: CASSKAGTVSYEQYF
CDR3 DNA: TGTGCCAGCAGCAAGGCCGGGACAGTCTCCTACGAGCAGTACTTC
CDR3 length: 15
J gene: TRBJ2-7
D gene: TRBD1
V gene: TRBV7-9
clone size: -

CDR3 protein: CASSTGAGQGIHEQYF
CDR3 DNA: TGTGCCAGCAGCACGGGCGCGGGACAGGGGATCCACGAGCAGTACTTC
CDR3 length: 16
J gene: TRBJ2-7
D gene: TRBD1
V gene: TRBV5-5
clone size: -

CDR3 protein: CASSPEPREEQYF
CDR3 DNA: TGTGCCAGCTCACCGGAACCTCGTGAAGAGCAGTACTTC
CDR3 length: 13
J gene: TRBJ2-7
D gene: -
V gene: TRBV18
clone size: -

CDR3 protein: CASSLWRDNQPQHF
CDR3 DNA: TGTGCCAGCTCACTTTGGAGAGACAATCAGCCCCAGCATTTT
CDR3 length: 14
J gene: TRBJ1-5
D gene: -
V gene: TRBV18
clone size: -

CDR3 protein: CASSSRPSGYEQYF
CDR3 DNA: TGTGCCAGCAGTTCCCGACCCTCGGGCTACGAGCAGTACTTC
CDR3 length: 14
J gene: TRBJ2-7
D gene: -
V gene: TRBV6-9
clone size: -

CDR3 protein: CASSLVYRNNSPLHF
CDR3 DNA: TGTGCCAGCAGCTTAGTGTACAGGAATAATTCACCCCTCCACTTT
CDR3 length: 15
J gene: TRBJ1-6
D gene: -
V gene: TRBV7-2
clone size: -

CDR3 protein: CASRLGLGAGELFF
CDR3 DNA: TGCGCCAGCAGACTCGGACTAGGTGCGGGGGAGCTGTTTTTT
CDR3 length: 14
J gene: TRBJ2-2
D gene: TRBD2
V gene: TRBV5-1
clone size: -

CDR3 protein: CASSEEQGKGFRFGIQYF
CDR3 DNA: TGTGCCAGCAGTGAAGAGCAAGGAAAGGGTTTTCGATTCGGCATTCAGTACTTC
CDR3 length: 18
J gene: TRBJ2-4
D gene: -
V gene: TRBV6-1
clone size: -

CDR3 protein: CASSAGTNYGYTF
CDR3 DNA: TGCGCCAGCAGCGCCGGGACAAACTATGGCTACACCTTC
CDR3 length: 13
J gene: TRBJ1-2
D gene: -
V gene: TRBV4-1
clone size: -

CDR3 protein: CASSFGGQGGETQYF
CDR3 DNA: TGTGCCAGCAGTTTTGGGGGACAGGGAGGCGAGACCCAGTACTTC
CDR3 length: 15
J gene: TRBJ2-5
D gene: TRBD1
V gene: TRBV28
clone size: -

CDR3 protein: CASRPTGDGNTIYF
CDR3 DNA: TGCGCCAGCAGACCCACAGGGGATGGAAACACCATATATTTT
CDR3 length: 14
J gene: TRBJ1-3
D gene: TRBD1
V gene: TRBV5-1
clone size: -

CDR3 protein: CASSLGREGYTF
CDR3 DNA: TGCGCCAGCAGCCTCGGGAGGGAGGGCTACACCTTC
CDR3 length: 12
J gene: TRBJ1-2
D gene: -
V gene: TRBV7-6
clone size: -